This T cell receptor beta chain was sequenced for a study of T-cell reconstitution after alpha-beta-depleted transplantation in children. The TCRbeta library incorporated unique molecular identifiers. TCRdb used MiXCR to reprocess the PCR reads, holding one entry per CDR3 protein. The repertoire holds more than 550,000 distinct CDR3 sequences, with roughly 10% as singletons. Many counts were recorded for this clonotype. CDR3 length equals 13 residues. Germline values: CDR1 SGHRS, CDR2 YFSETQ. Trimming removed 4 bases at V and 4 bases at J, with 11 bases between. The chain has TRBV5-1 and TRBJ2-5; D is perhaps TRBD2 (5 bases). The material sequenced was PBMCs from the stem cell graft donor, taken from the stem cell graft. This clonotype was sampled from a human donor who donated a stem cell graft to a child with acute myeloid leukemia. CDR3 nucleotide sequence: TGCGCCAGCAGCGAAGAGGGTGGAGAGACCCAGTACTTC. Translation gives CASSEEGGETQYF.